This TCR beta chain appears in the sequencing data of a study of long-term antiretroviral therapy in people with HIV. Study details: The earliest samples came from an era when ART typically awaited falling CD4 counts. General study results and limits: Diversity rose after ART but stayed below transplant donor controls.

V shed 4 bases and J shed 1 base, with 16 bases lying between them. Germline CDR1 SEHNR, CDR2 FQNEAQ (reference sequence). CDR3 size: 16 residues. In the case of this clone: The antigen is undetermined.

Running of the v3.0 immunoSEQ assay took place at survey level. Sequencing efforts were directed toward roughly 40,000-55,000 T-cell genomes per sample. The table came from immunoSEQ multiplex PCR; TCRdb's copy has only in-frame clones and leaves some out. Of roughly 40,000 clones listed, roughly nine tenths were seen once; the top ten hold 3.5% to 4.5%. The starting material was unsorted PBMCs, obtained 1.2 years after starting antiretroviral therapy. This chain uses TRBV7-9 with TRBJ2-5, with D possibly matching TRBD2 (5 bases). The receptor was derived from a woman aged 45 to 65 with HIV. CDR3 bases: TGTGCCAGCAGCTCCGGGGAGAGTGCCTTCCAAGAGACCCAGTACTTC. This gives the protein CASSSGESAFQETQYF.